This T cell receptor (beta chain) stems from a study of cytotoxic CD8 clonotypes in ibrutinib-treated CLL. Overall study context: With a range of 6 to 36, the median treatment time before response samples were taken was 12 to 13 months. Whole-study findings and limits: Public clonotypes, rarely seen, contracted or held steady on treatment.

CDR1 and CDR2 from the germline V gene are SGHRS and YFSETQ. Trimming stripped 0 bases from V and 6 bases from J, with 12 bases between. The CDR3 is 15 residues long. A note on this clone: Its specificity is unknown.

Repertoires were generated with immunoSEQ multiplex PCR, while TCRdb's copy carries only in-frame clones and drops some. The sample consists of tens of thousands of clones, 90% of them appearing once. This material consisted of PBMCs, taken after 12 months of ibrutinib treatment. The clonotype comes from a human donor with chronic lymphocytic leukemia. The genes are TRBV5-1 and TRBJ2-2, with D hard to call. In nucleotides, the CDR3 is TGCGCCAGCAGCTTGGCCCCCCTAGTTCCCGGGGAGCTGTTTTTT. Protein: CASSLAPLVPGELFF.